The rows below give T cell receptor beta chains drawn from one sample of a study of blood T cell repertoires in COVID-19. Here immunoSEQ multiplex PCR was the method, and the copy in TCRdb shows in-frame clones only, minus some. The sample shows around 70,000 clones, 89% of them seen only once. Source material: peripheral blood. All receptors derive from a man older than 75 with acute or convalescent COVID-19. The conserved cysteine and the conserved F or W are not part of the CDR3 here.

v_gene,j_gene,CDR3aa
TRBV4-1,TRBJ1-5,GDQRGRTADGFSNQPQH
TRBV19,TRBJ2-1,ASRETSGGSYNEQF
TRBV3-1/TRBV3-2,TRBJ1-3,ASSQLMTRSGNTIY
TRBV3-1/TRBV3-2,TRBJ2-3,ASSFRTSGAQSTDTQY
TRBV5-4,TRBJ2-1,ASSLGWQGGGNEQF
TRBV6-5,TRBJ2-1,ASSLGQGSYNEQF
TRBV5-6,TRBJ2-7,ASSFGHIYEQY
TRBV5-1,TRBJ1-4,ASSLAGNTNEKLF
TRBV5-1,TRBJ2-5,ASSPGQSQETQY
TRBV6-5,TRBJ2-3,ASKKGAGSDTQY
TRBV3-1/TRBV3-2,TRBJ1-2,ASSPDGSVGYGYT
TRBV2,TRBJ2-5,ASSELTVVETQY
TRBV2,TRBJ2-7,ASSVIGRGAEQY
TRBV2,TRBJ1-5,ASKGGTDTQPQH
TRBV7-8,TRBJ1-1,ASSLAGSQMNTEAF
TRBV2,TRBJ2-5,ASRRAGGPYETQY
TRBV3-1/TRBV3-2,TRBJ1-2,ASSPHRGYGYT
TRBV5-6,TRBJ1-1,ASSPTATRPEAF
TRBV5-1,TRBJ2-7,ASSSSGTAYEQY
TRBV29-1,TRBJ1-1,SVLPVSGGTEAF
TRBV24-1,TRBJ2-2,ATSGAGGLTGELF
TRBV5-1,TRBJ1-1,ASSFMAGGMNTEAF
TRBV5-6,TRBJ2-2,ASSSPGLAGSANTGELF
TRBV6-5,TRBJ1-3,ASRTGGNTIY
TRBV3-1/TRBV3-2,TRBJ1-2,ASSQGFIGTGGGYT
TRBV6-5,TRBJ1-4,ASNHAGSLEKLF
TRBV2,TRBJ1-4,ASSEMGQGAWSFGEKLF
TRBV5-1,TRBJ1-1,ASSWTGTMNTEAF
TRBV6-5,TRBJ1-1,ASSYPPTGSLTEAF
TRBV14,TRBJ1-2,ASSHDPGVYGYT
TRBV12-3/TRBV12-4,TRBJ2-1,ASSPWTSHEQF
TRBV5-8,TRBJ2-7,ASIRLGASYEQY
TRBV3-1/TRBV3-2,TRBJ1-2,ASSQEGGPSNYGYT
TRBV20-1,TRBJ1-1,SAPTYAEAF
TRBV6-4,TRBJ1-1,ASSDDDSKEAF
TRBV5-1,TRBJ2-5,ASSHGQIQETQY
TRBV12-3/TRBV12-4,TRBJ1-1,ASSFTAGGAF
TRBV9,TRBJ2-3,ASSVGLAPDTQY
TRBV19,TRBJ1-4,ASSSQGGEKLF
TRBV5-5,TRBJ2-2,ASSSSGANTGELF
TRBV19,TRBJ2-2,ASSIGAGNTGELF
TRBV9,TRBJ2-7,ASSVVDNSYEQY
TRBV30,TRBJ1-4,AWRYPGTGPF
TRBV6-6,TRBJ2-5,ASSPGLGVGDQETQY
TRBV19,TRBJ1-1,ASRTGNTEAF
TRBV5-4,TRBJ1-3,ASSIRGGNTIY
TRBV29-1,TRBJ1-2,SYWTGRNGYT
TRBV28,TRBJ2-2,ASKSGQGNTGELF
TRBV7-9,TRBJ1-5,ASSLGQGNQPQH
TRBV14,TRBJ2-1,ASSFRGLVNEQF
TRBV9,TRBJ1-6,ASSASGTEDSPLH
TRBV2,TRBJ2-7,ASSERGYEQY
TRBV30,TRBJ2-7,AWSGWDRGYEQY
TRBV30,TRBJ1-1,AWSVSGRGTEAF
TRBV7-8,TRBJ1-6,ASSFDGSPLH
TRBV7-9,TRBJ2-3,ASSPQGLAGADTQY
TRBV7-3,TRBJ1-1,ASSPGTVTEAF
TRBV10-1,TRBJ1-2,ASSPRTGDGYT
TRBV11-2,TRBJ1-1,ASSPHQGNTEAF
TRBV25-1,TRBJ1-5,ASSWAGAGQPQH